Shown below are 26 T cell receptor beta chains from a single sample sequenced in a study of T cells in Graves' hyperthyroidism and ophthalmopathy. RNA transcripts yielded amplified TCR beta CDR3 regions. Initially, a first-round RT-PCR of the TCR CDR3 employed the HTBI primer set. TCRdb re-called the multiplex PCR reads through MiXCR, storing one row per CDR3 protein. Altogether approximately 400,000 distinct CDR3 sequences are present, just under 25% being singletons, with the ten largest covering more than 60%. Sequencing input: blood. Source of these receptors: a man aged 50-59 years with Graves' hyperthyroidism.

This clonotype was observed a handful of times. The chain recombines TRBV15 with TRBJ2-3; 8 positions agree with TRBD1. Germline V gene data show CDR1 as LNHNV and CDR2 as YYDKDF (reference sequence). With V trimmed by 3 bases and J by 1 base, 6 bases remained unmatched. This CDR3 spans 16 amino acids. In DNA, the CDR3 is TGTGCCACCAGCAGCCCGGACAGGGATCGCACAGATACGCAGTATTTT. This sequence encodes CATSSPDRDRTDTQYF.

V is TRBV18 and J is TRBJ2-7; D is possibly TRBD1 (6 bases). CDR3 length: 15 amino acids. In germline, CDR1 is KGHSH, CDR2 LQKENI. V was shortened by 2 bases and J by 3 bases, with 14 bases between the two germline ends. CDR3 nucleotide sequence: TGTGCCAGCTCACCAGGACCAACAGGGTTCTACGAGCAGTACTTC. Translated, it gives CASSPGPTGFYEQYF.

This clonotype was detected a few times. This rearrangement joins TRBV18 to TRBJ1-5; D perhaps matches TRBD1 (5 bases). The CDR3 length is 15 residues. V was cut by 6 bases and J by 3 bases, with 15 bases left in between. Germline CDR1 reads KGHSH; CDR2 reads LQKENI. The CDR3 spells CASSTGPTLNQPQHF. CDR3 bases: TGTGCCAGCTCGACGGGGCCTACCCTCAATCAGCCCCAGCATTTT.

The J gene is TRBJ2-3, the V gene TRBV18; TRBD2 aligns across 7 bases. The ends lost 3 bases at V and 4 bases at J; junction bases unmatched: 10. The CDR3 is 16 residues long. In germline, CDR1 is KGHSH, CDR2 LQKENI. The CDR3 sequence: CASSPPKAGSADTQYF. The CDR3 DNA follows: TGTGCCAGCTCACCTCCGAAAGCGGGAAGCGCAGATACGCAGTATTTT.

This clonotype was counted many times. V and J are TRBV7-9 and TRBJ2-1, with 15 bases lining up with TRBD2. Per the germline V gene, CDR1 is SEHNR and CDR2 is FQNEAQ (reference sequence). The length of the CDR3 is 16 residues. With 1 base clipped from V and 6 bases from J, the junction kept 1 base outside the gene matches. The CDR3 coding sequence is TGTGCCAGCAGCTTAGGGGGACTAGCGGGAGGCAATGAGCAGTTCTTC. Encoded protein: CASSLGGLAGGNEQFF.

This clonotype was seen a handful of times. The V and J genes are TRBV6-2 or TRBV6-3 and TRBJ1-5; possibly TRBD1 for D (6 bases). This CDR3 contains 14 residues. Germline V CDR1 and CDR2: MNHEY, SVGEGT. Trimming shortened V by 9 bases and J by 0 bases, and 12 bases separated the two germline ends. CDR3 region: CASGQSYSNQPQHF. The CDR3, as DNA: TGTGCCAGTGGACAGAGCTATAGCAATCAGCCCCAGCATTTT.

CDR3 residues: CASSQDRRTGTISGANVLTF. The CDR3 DNA reads as TGTGCCAGCAGCCAAGATCGGAGGACAGGCACTATCTCTGGGGCCAACGTCCTGACTTTC. The chain uses TRBV3-1 and TRBJ2-6, with 7 bases matching TRBD1. After removal of 0 bases from V and 0 bases from J, the junction contained 11 bases not matched to a gene. This CDR3 has 20 amino acids. Per germline, CDR1 LGHDT and CDR2 YNNKEL (reference sequence).

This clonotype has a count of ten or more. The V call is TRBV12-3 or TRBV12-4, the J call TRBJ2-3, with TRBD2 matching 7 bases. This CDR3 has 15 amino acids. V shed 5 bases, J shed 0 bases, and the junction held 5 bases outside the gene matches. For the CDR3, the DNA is TGTGCCAGCAGTCACGGGAGGACGAGCACAGATACGCAGTATTTT. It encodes CASSHGRTSTDTQYF.

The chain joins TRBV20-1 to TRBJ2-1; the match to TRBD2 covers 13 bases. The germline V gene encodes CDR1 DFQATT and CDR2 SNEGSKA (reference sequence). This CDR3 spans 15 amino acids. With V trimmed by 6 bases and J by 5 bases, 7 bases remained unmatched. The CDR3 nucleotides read TGCAGTGCCAAAACCGGGACTAGCGGGAACAATGAGCAGTTCTTC. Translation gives CSAKTGTSGNNEQFF.

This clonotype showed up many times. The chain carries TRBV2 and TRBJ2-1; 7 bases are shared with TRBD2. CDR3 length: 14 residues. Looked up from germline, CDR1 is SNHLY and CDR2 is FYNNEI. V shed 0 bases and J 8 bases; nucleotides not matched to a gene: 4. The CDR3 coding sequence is TGTGCCAGCAGTGAAGCGCTTACTAGCGATGAGCAGTTCTTC. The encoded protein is CASSEALTSDEQFF.

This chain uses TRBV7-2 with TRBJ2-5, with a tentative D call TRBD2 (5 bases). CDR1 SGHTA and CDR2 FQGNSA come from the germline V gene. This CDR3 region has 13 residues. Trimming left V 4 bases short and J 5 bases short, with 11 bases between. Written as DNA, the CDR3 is TGTGCCAGCAGCTCGAGGGAGCTCGAGACCCAGTACTTC. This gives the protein CASSSRELETQYF.

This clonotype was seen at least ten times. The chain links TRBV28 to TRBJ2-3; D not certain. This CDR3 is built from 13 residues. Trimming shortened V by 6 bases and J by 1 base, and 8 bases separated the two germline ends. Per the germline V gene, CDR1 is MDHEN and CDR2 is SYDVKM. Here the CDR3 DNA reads TGTGCCAGCAGAAACCAGGGCACAGATACGCAGTATTTT. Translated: CASRNQGTDTQYF. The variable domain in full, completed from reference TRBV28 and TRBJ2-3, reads DVKVTQSSRYLVKRTGEKVFLECVQDMDHENMFWYRQDPGLGLRLIYFSYDVKMKEKGDIPEGYSVSREKKERFSLILESASTNQTSMYLCASRNQGTDTQYFGPGTRLTVL.

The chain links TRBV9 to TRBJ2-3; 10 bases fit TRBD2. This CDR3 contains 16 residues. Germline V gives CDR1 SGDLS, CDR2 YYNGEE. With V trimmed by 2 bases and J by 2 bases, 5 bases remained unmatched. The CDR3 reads CASSVIAGGATDTQYF. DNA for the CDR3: TGTGCCAGCAGCGTGATAGCGGGAGGCGCCACAGATACGCAGTATTTT.

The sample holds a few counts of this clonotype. The CDR3 is CSAQAGESYGYTF. For the CDR3, the DNA is TGCAGTGCTCAGGCAGGGGAATCCTATGGCTACACCTTC. The chain links TRBV20-1 to TRBJ1-2; weak D call: TRBD1 (6 bases). Germline-derived CDR1 and CDR2 are DFQATT and SNEGSKA (reference sequence). Trimming took off 5 bases at V and 4 bases at J, with 14 bases between the two ends. The CDR3 runs 13 residues.

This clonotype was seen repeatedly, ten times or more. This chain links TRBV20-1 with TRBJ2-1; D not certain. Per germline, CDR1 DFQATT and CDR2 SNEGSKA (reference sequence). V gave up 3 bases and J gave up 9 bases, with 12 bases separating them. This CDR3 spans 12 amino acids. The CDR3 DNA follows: TGCAGTGCTAGTGACTGGAACAGTGAGCAGTTCTTC. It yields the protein CSASDWNSEQFF.

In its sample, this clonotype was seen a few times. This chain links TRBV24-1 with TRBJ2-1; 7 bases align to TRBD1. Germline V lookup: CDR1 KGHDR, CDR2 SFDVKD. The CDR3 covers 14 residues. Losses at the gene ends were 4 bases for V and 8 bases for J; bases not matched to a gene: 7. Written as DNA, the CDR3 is TGTGCCACCAGTGAAACTAGGGGGCTAGATGAGCAGTTCTTC. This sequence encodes CATSETRGLDEQFF.

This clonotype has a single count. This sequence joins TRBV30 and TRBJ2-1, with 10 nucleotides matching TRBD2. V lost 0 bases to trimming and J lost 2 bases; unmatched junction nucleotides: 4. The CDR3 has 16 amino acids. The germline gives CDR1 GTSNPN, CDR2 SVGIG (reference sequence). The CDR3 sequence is CAWSVPSGRPYNEQFF. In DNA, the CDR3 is TGTGCCTGGAGTGTACCTAGCGGGAGACCCTACAATGAGCAGTTCTTC.

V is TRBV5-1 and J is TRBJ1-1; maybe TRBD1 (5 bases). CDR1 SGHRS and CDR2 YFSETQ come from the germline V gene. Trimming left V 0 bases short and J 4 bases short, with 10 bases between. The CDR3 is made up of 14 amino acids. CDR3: CASSLGVGGTEAFF. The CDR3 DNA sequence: TGCGCCAGCAGCTTGGGGGTGGGGGGCACTGAAGCTTTCTTT. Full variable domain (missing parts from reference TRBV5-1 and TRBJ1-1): KAGVTQTPRYLIKTRGQQVTLSCSPISGHRSVSWYQQTPGQGLQFLFEYFSETQRNKGNFPGRFSGRQFSNSRSEMNVSTLELGDSALYLCASSLGVGGTEAFFGQGTRLTVV.

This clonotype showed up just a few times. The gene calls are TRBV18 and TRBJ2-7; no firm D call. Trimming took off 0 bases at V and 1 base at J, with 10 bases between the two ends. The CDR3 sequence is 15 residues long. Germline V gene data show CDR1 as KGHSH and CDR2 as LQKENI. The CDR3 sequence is CASSPPGWGSYEQYF. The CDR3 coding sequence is TGTGCCAGCTCACCACCAGGGTGGGGATCCTACGAGCAGTACTTC.

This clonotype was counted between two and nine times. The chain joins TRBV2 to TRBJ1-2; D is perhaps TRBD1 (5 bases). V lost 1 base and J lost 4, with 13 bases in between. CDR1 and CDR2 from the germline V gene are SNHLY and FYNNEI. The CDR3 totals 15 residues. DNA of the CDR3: TGTGCCAGCAGTGAAGTCGCAGGGTCTGGCTATGGCTACACCTTC. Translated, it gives CASSEVAGSGYGYTF.

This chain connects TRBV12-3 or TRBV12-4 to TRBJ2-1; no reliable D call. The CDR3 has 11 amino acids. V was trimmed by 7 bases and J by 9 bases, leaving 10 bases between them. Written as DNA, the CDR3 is TGTGCCAGCAAGGGTGTCTCTGAGCAGTTCTTC. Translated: CASKGVSEQFF.

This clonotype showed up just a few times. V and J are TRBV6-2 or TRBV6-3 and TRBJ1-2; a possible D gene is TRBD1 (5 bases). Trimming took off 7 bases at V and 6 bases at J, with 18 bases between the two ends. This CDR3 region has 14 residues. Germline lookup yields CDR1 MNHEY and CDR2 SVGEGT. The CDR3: CASIPRARAHGYTF. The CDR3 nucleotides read TGTGCCAGCATCCCCCGGGCCAGGGCCCATGGCTACACCTTC.

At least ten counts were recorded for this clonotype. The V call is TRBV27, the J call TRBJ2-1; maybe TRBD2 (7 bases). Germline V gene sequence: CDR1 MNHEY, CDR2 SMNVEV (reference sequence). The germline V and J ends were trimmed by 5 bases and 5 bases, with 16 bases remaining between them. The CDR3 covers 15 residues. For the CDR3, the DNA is TGTGCCAGCAGTCCACGGACTAGGGGGGACAATGAGCAGTTCTTC. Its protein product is CASSPRTRGDNEQFF.

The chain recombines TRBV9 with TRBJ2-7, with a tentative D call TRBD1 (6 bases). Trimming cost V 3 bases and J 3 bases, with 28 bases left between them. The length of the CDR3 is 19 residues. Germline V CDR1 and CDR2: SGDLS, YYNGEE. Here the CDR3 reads CASSARTHTGQKGDYEQYF. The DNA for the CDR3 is TGTGCCAGCAGCGCCCGAACACATACAGGGCAGAAGGGCGACTACGAGCAGTACTTC.

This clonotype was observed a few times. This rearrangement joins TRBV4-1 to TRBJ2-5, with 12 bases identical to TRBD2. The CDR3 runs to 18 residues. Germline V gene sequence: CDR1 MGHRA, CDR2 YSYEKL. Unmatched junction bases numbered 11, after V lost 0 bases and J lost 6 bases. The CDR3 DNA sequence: TGCGCCAGCAGCCAAGATTCCCTCCTAGCGGGAGGGCCGCAGACCCAGTACTTC. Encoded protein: CASSQDSLLAGGPQTQYF.

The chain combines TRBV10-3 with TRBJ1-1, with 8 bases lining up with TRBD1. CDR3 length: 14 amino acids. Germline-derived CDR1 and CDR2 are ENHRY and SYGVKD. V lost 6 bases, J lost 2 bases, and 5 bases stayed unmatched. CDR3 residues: CAIRGTGPNTEAFF. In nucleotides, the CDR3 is TGTGCCATCAGGGGGACAGGACCCAACACTGAAGCTTTCTTT.